The source of this T cell receptor beta chain is a study of T-cell memory formation after mild COVID-19. Study-level findings and limits: Whereas later expanders leaned CD4+, clones contracting day 15 to 85 showed a balanced CD4/CD8 makeup. There were some responding clones in pre-infection memory, which suggested that cross-reactive memory had joined.

TCRdb re-derived calls from the 5' RACE reads in MiXCR, one entry per CDR3 protein. The sample shows about 560,000 distinct CDR3 sequences, roughly 22% of them seen only once. As to this clonotype: Its antigen is as yet unknown.

The CDR3 spans 12 residues. V lost 7 bases and J lost 4; bases outside the gene matches: 4. The V gene's germline CDR1 is SGHAT and CDR2 FQNNGV. The clonotype was recovered from an adult woman who had mild COVID-19 (a few samples of this study predate the infection). Cell type and time point are not known. V gene TRBV11-2 combines with J gene TRBJ2-7; 7 positions match TRBD1. What was sequenced was PBMCs or a T cell subset sorted from them (not recorded which). CDR3 DNA: TGTGCCAGCACCATGACAGGGTACGAGCAGTACTTC. Translating it yields CASTMTGYEQYF.